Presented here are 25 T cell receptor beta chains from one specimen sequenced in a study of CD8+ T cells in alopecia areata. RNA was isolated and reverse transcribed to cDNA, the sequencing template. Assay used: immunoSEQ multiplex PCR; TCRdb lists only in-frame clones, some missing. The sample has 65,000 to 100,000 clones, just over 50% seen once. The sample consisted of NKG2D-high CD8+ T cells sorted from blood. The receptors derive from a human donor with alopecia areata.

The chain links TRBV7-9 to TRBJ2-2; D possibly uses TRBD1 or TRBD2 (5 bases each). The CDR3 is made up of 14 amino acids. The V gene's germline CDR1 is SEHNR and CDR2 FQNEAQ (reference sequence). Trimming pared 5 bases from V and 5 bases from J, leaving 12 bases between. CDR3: CASSLGVTTGELFF. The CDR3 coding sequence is TGTGCCAGCAGCCTGGGGGTAACGACCGGGGAGCTGTTTTTT.

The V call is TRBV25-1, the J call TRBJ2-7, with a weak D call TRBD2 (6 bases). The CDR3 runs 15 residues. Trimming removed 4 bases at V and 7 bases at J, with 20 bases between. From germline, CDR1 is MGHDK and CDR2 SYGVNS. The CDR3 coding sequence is TGTGCCAGCAGTGCGGTGGAGGGAGGTCGATTTGAGCAGTACTTC. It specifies CASSAVEGGRFEQYF.

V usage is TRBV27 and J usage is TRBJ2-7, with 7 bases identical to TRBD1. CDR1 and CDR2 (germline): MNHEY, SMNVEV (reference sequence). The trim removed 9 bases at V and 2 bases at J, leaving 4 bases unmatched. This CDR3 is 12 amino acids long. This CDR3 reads CASRQGPYEQYF. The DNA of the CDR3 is TGTGCCAGTCGACAGGGCCCCTACGAGCAGTACTTC.

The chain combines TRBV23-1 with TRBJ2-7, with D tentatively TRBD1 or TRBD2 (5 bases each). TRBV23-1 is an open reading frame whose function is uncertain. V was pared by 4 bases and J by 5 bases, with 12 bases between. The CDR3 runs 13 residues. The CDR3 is CASSRAGTDEQYF. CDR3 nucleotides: TGCGCCAGCAGTCGGGCAGGGACCGACGAGCAGTACTTC.

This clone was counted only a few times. CDR3 in DNA: TGTGCCAGCAGTCTTAGCGGGAGGGCCCACGAGCAGTACTTC. It codes for CASSLSGRAHEQYF. V is TRBV27 and J is TRBJ2-7; 11 positions agree with TRBD2. The germline gives CDR1 MNHEY, CDR2 SMNVEV (reference sequence). The ends lost 5 bases at V and 5 bases at J; junction bases unmatched: 5. CDR3 length: 14 amino acids.

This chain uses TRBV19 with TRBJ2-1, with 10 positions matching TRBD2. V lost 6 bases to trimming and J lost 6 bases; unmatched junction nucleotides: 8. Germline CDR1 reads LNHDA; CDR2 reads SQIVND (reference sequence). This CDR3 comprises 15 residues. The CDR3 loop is CASRELAGRINEQFF. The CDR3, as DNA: TGTGCCAGTAGGGAACTAGCGGGAAGGATCAATGAGCAGTTCTTC.

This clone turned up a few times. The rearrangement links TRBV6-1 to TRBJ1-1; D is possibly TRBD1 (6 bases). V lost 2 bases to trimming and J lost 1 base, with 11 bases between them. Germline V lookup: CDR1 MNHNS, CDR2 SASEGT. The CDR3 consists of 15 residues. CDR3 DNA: TGTGCCAGCAGTGAACTAGGACAGCCGAACACTGAAGCTTTCTTT. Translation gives CASSELGQPNTEAFF.

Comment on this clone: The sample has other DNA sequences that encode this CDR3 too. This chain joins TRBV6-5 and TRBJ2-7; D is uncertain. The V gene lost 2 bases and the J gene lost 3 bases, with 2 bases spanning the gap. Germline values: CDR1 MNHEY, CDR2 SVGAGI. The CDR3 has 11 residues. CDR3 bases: TGTGCCAGCAGTTACGACTACGAGCAGTACTTC. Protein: CASSYDYEQYF.

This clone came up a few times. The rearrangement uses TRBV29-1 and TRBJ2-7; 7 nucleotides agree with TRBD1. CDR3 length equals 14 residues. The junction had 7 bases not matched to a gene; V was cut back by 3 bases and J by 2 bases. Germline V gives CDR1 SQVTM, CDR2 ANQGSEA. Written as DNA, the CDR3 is TGCAGCGTTGACGGGGACAGTGGAGCCTACGAGCAGTACTTC. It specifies CSVDGDSGAYEQYF.

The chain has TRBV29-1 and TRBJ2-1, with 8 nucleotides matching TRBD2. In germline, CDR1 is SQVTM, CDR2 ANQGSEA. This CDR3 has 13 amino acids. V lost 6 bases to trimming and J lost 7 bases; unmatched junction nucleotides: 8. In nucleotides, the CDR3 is TGCAGCGTCCAGCGGGAGAATCAGAATGAGCAGTTCTTC. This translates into CSVQRENQNEQFF.

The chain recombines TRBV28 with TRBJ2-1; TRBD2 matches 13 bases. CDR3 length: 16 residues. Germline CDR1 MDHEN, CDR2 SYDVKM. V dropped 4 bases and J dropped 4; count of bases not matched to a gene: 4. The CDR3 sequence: CASSSLGLAGYNEQFF. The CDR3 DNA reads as TGTGCCAGCAGTTCCCTGGGACTAGCGGGATACAATGAGCAGTTCTTC.

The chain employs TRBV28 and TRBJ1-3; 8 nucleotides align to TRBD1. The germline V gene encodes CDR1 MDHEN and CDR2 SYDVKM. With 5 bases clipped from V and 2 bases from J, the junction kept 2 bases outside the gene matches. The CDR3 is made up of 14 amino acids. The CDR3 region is CASSMTGAGNTIYF. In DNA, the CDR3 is TGTGCCAGCAGTATGACAGGGGCTGGAAACACCATATATTTT.

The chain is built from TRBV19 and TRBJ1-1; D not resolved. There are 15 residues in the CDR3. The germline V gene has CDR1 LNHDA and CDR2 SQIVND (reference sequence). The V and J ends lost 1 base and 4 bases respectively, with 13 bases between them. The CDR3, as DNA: TGTGCCAGTAGTATAGCCTTATTTACCGGCACTGAAGCTTTCTTT. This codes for CASSIALFTGTEAFF. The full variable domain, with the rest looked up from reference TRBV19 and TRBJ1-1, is DGGITQSPKYLFRKEGQNVTLSCEQNLNHDAMYWYRQDPGQGLRLIYYSQIVNDFQKGDIAEGYSVSREKKESFPLTVTSAQKNPTAFYLCASSIALFTGTEAFFGQGTRLTVV.

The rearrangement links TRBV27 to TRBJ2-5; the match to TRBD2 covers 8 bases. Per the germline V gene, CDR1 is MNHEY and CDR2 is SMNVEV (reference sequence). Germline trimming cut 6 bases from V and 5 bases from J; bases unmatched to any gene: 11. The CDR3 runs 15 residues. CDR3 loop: CASSLGAGAGETQYF. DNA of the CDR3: TGTGCCAGCAGCCTCGGAGCGGGAGCAGGGGAGACCCAGTACTTC.

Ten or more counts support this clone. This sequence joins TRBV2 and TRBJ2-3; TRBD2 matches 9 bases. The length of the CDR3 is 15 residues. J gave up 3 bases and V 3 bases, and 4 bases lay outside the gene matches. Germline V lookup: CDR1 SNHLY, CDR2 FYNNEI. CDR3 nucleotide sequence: TGTGCCAGCAGTGAGGGACTAGCCGTTACAGATACGCAGTATTTT. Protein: CASSEGLAVTDTQYF.

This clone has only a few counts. The CDR3: CAWSTHRTDTQYF. DNA for the CDR3: TGTGCCTGGAGTACGCACCGCACAGATACGCAGTATTTT. The V gene is TRBV30, the J gene TRBJ2-3; D gene ambiguous. The CDR3 has 13 amino acids. Looked up from germline, CDR1 is GTSNPN and CDR2 is SVGIG (reference sequence). V was pared by 2 bases and J by 1 base, with 7 bases between. Filled out from reference TRBV30 and TRBJ2-3, the complete variable domain reads SQTIHQWPATLVQPVGSPLSLECTVEGTSNPNLYWYRQAAGRGLQLLFYSVGIGQISSEVPQNLSASRPQDRQFILSSKKLLLSDSGFYLCAWSTHRTDTQYFGPGTRLTVL.

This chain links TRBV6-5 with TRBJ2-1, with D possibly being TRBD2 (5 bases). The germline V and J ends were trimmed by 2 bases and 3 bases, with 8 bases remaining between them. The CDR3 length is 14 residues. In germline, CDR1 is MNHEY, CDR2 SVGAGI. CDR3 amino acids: CASSYGGGYNEQFF. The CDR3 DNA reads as TGTGCCAGCAGTTACGGAGGAGGCTACAATGAGCAGTTCTTC.

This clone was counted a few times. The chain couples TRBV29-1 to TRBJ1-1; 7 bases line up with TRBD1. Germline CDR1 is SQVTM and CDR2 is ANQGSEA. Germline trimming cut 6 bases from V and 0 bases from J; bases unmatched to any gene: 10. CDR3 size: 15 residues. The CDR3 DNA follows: TGCAGCGTGCTCGGGACAGCGACTATGAACACTGAAGCTTTCTTT. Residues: CSVLGTATMNTEAFF.

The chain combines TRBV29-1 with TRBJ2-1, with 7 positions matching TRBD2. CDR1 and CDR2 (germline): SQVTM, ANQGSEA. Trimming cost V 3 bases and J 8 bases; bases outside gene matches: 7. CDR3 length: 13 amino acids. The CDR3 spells CSVEGGTFDEQFF. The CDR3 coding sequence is TGCAGCGTTGAGGGGGGGACGTTCGATGAGCAGTTCTTC.

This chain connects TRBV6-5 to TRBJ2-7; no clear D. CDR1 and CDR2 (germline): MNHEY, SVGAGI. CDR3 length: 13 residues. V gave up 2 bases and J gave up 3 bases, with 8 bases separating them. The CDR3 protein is CASSYQGGYEQYF. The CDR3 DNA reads TGTGCCAGCAGTTACCAAGGCGGCTACGAGCAGTACTTC.

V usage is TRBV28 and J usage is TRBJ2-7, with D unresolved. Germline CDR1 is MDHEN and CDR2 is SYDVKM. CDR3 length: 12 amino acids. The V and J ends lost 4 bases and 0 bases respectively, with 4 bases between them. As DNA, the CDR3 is TGTGCCAGCAGTTCAGTCTCCTACGAGCAGTACTTC. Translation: CASSSVSYEQYF.

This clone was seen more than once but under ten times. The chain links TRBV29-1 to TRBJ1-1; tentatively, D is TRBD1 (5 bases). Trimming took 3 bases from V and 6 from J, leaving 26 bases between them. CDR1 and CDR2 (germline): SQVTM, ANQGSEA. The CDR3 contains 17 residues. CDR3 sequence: CSVDIFSLDTGRAEAFF. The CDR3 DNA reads TGCAGCGTTGATATTTTCTCCCTGGACACGGGGCGCGCTGAAGCTTTCTTT.

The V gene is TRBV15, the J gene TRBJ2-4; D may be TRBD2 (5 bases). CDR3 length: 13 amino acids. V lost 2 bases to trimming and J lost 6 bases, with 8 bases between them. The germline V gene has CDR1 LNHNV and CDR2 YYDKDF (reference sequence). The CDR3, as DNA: TGTGCCACCAGCAGACCAGGAGGAAACATTCAGTACTTC. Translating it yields CATSRPGGNIQYF.

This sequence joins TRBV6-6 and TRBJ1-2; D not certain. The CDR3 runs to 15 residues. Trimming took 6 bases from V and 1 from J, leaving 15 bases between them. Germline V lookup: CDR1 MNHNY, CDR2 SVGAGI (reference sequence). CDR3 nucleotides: TGTGCCAGCAGCCAAACGATGTCCCTTAACTATGGCTACACCTTC. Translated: CASSQTMSLNYGYTF.

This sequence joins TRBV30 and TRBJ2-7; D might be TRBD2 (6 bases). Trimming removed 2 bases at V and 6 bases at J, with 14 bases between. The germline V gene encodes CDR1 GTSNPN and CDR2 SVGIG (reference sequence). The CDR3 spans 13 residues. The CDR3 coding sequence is TGTGCCTGGAGTTCCGGGGAGGTAGGCGAGCAGTACTTC. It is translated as CAWSSGEVGEQYF.